Sequencing of this TCR beta chain was carried out in a study of shared clonotypes between healthy human individuals. Study-wide points: A few donors had about 5.1% of their naive CD4 clonotypes in common. An effect of sequencing depth on clonotype sharing among donors was expected.

The CDR3 is made up of 17 amino acids. With 2 bases removed from V and 0 bases from J, the gap between germline ends came to 17 bases. Germline CDR1 LNHDA, CDR2 SQIVND (reference sequence). The protocol was immunoSEQ multiplex PCR, while the TCRdb copy is restricted to in-frame clones and leaves out a portion. The data show some 1,100,000 clones, about four fifths seen once. Nashville, Tennessee was home to all donors, each a Caucasian adult. With respect to this clone: Its cognate antigen is unknown.

The origin of this receptor is a man in his late teens or twenties in good health. Some clones in this sample may be carry-over from other donors' samples. The sequenced material came from memory CD4+ T cells from PBMCs. As for subset: CD45RA-negative fraction. V gene TRBV19 combines with J gene TRBJ2-7; D not certain. CDR3 in DNA: TGTGCCAGTAGTATAAAATTAAGGGCAGCCTACTCCTACGAGCAGTACTTC. Its translation: CASSIKLRAAYSYEQYF.